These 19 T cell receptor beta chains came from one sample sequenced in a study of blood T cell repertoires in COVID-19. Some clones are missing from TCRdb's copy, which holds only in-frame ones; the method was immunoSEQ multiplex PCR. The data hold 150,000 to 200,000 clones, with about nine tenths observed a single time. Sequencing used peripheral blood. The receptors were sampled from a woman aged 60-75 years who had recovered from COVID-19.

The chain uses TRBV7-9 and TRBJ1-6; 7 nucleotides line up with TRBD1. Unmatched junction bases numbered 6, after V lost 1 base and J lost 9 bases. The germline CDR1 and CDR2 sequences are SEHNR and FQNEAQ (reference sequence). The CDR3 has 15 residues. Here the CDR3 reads CASSLDQGGGSPLHF. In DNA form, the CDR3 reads TGTGCCAGCAGCTTAGACCAGGGGGGTGGTTCACCCCTCCACTTT.

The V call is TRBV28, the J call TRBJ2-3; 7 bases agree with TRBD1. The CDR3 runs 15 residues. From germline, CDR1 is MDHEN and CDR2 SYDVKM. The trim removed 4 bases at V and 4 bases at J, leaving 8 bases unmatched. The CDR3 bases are TGTGCCAGCAGTTCCCAACAGGGGTTCCCAGATACGCAGTATTTT. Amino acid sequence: CASSSQQGFPDTQYF.

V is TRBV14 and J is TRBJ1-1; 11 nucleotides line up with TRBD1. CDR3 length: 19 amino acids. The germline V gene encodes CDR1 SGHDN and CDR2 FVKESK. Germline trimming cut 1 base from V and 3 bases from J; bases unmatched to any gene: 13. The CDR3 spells CASSQGTGGGVFRDTEAFF. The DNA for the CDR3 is TGTGCCAGCAGCCAAGGGACAGGGGGCGGAGTCTTTCGGGACACTGAAGCTTTCTTT.

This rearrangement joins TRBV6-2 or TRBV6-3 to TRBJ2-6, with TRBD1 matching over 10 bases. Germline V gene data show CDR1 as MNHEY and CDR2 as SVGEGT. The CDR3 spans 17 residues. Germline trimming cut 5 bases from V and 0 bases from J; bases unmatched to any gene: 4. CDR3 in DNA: TGTGCCAGCAGTCGGGACAGGGGAGACTCTGGGGCCAACGTCCTGACTTTC. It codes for CASSRDRGDSGANVLTF.

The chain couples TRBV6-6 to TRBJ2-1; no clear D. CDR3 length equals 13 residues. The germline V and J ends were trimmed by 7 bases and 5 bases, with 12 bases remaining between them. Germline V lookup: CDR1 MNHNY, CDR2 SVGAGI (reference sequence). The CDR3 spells CASNRPQDNEQFF. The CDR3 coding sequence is TGTGCCAGCAATAGACCTCAGGACAATGAGCAGTTCTTC.

The CDR3 reads CASSEAQGNTGELFF. The DNA of the CDR3 is TGTGCCAGCAGTGAAGCGCAGGGGAACACCGGGGAGCTGTTTTTT. The chain is built from TRBV6-1 and TRBJ2-2; D might be TRBD1 (5 bases). The CDR3 spans 15 residues. Germline V lookup: CDR1 MNHNS, CDR2 SASEGT. V dropped 0 bases and J dropped 1 base, with 6 bases sitting between them.

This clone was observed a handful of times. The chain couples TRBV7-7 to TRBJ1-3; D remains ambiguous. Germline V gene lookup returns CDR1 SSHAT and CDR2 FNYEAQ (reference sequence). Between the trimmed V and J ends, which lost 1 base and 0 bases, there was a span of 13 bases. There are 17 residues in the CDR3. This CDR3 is CASSLVSGESSGNTIYF. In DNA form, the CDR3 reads TGTGCCAGCAGCTTAGTGAGCGGGGAGAGCTCTGGAAACACCATATATTTT.

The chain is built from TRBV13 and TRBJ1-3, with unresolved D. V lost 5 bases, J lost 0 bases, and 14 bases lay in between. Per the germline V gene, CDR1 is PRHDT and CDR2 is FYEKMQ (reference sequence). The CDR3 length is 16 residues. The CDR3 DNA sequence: TGTGCCAGCAGCCCCATGGACGGGAGCTCTGGAAACACCATATATTTT. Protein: CASSPMDGSSGNTIYF.

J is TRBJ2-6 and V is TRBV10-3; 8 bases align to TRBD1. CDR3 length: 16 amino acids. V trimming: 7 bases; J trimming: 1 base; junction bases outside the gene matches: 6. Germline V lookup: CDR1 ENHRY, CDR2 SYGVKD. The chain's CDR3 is CAITAGGASGANVLTF. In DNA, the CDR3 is TGTGCCATCACTGCAGGGGGCGCGTCTGGGGCCAACGTCCTGACTTTC.

CDR3 nucleotide sequence: TGTGCCAGCACCGAGACAGGGTGGATGGGGTCACCCCTCCACTTT. Translating gives CASTETGWMGSPLHF. This chain uses TRBV6-5 with TRBJ1-6; 7 bases are shared with TRBD1. The ends lost 7 bases at V and 10 bases at J; junction bases unmatched: 13. The CDR3 contains 15 residues. Germline V gives CDR1 MNHEY, CDR2 SVGAGI.

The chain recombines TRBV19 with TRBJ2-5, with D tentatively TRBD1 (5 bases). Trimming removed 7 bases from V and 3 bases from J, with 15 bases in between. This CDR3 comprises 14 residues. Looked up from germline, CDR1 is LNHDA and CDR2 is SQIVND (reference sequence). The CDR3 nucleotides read TGTGCCAGTAAAAAGGGGTATCGGGAAGAGACCCAGTACTTC. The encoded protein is CASKKGYREETQYF.

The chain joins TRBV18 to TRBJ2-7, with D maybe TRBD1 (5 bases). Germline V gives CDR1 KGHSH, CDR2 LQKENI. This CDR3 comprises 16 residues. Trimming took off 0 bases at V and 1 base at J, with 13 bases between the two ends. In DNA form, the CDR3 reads TGTGCCAGCTCACCACCGAGTCAGGGAATTTCCTACGAGCAGTACTTC. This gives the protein CASSPPSQGISYEQYF.

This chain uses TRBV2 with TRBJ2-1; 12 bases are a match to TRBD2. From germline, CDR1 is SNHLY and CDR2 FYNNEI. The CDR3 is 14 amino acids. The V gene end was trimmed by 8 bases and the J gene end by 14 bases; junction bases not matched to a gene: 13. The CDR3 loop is CASSGTSGFSQEFF. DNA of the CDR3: TGTGCCAGCTCCGGGACTAGCGGGTTCTCACAGGAGTTCTTC. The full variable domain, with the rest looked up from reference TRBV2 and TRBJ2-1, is EPEVTQTPSHQVTQMGQEVILRCVPISNHLYFYWYRQILGQKVEFLVSFYNNEISEKSEIFDDQFSVERPDGSNFTLKIRSTKLEDSAMYFCASSGTSGFSQEFFGPGTRLTVL.

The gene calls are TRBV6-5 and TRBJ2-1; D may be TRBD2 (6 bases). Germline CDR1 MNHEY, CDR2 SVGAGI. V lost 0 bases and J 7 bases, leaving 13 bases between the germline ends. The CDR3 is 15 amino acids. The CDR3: CASSYSMGGENEQFF. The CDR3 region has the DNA TGTGCCAGCAGTTACTCGATGGGGGGTGAAAATGAGCAGTTCTTC.

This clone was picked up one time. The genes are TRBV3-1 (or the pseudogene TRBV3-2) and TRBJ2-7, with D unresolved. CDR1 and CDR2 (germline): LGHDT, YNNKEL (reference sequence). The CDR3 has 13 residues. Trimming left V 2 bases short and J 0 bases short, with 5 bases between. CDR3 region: CASSQLSSYEQYF. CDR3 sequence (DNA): TGTGCCAGCAGCCAACTTAGCTCCTACGAGCAGTACTTC.

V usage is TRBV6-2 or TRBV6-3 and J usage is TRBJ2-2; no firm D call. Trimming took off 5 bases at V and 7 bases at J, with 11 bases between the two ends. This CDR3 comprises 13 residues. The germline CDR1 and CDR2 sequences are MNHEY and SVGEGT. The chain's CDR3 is CASSPLPGGELFF. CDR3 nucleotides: TGTGCCAGCAGTCCACTCCCAGGCGGGGAGCTGTTTTTT.

The CDR3 DNA reads as TGTGCCAGCAGTTTGGGGACAGCTAATCAGCCCCAGCATTTT. This codes for CASSLGTANQPQHF. The genes are TRBV28 and TRBJ1-5; TRBD1 matches at 7 bases. The CDR3 runs 14 residues. Unmatched junction bases numbered 3, after V lost 3 bases and J lost 4 bases. The germline V gene encodes CDR1 MDHEN and CDR2 SYDVKM.

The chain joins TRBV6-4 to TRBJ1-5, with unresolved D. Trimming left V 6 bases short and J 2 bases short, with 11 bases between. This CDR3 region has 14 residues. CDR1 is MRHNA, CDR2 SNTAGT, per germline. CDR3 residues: CASREAIGNQPQHF. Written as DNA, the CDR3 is TGTGCCAGCAGGGAGGCCATTGGCAATCAGCCCCAGCATTTT.

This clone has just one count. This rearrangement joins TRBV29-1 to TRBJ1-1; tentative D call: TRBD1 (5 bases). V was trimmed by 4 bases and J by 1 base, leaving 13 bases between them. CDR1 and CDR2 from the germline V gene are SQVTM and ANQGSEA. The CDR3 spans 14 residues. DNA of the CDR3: TGCAGCGTTGTAACAAGGGGCTCGAACACTGAAGCTTTCTTT. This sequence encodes CSVVTRGSNTEAFF.